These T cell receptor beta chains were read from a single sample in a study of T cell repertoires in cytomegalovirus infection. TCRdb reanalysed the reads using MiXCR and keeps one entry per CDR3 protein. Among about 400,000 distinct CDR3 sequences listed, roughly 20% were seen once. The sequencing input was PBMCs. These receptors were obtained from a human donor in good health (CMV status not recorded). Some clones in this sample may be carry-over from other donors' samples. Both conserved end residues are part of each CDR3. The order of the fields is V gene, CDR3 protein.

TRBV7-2 CASSLAGRAEFF
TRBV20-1 CSARSGPPGDTQYF
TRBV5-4 CASSLDSTNNEQFF
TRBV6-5 CASSPGTGGSNSPLHF
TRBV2 CASRLAFGVADTQYF
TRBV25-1 CASSIQGGTQYF
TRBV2 CASSESGYEQYF
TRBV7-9 CASSTGTGAHNEQFF
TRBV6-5 CASSYWGGRGDTQYF
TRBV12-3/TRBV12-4 CASSLAGGQPQHF
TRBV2 CASTSGLAGAREQYF
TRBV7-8 CASSLGTSGGRGTDTQYF
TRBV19 CASSHRDRGNEQFF
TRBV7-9 CASSLIVYEQYF